This T cell receptor (beta chain) was obtained from a study of CD8+ T cells in alopecia areata. Looking at the study overall: Patients took tofacitinib for 6 to 18 months, followed by 6 drug-free months. General study points: In lesional scalp, particularly from alopecia totalis/universalis, clonality was higher than in normal scalp.

As the sequencing template, cDNA was produced by extracting RNA and reverse transcribing it. The repertoire was sequenced with immunoSEQ multiplex PCR; TCRdb's copy has only in-frame clones and lacks some. This sample has 150,000 to 250,000 clones; over 45% occur once, and the top ten carry roughly 5%. Regarding this clone: Its specificity is unknown.

Treatment meaning: oral pan-JAK inhibitor, 5-10 mg twice daily. Trimming removed 3 bases from V and 3 bases from J; junction bases left unmatched: 5. The CDR3 runs to 14 residues. Germline V gives CDR1 SGDLS, CDR2 YYNGEE. The sequencing here drew on CD4+ T cells sorted from blood, taken at week 24, from a patient treated with tofacitinib. The chain employs TRBV9 and TRBJ2-7; 8 nucleotides match TRBD1. This receptor was obtained from a human donor with alopecia areata. The CDR3 reads CASSGTGTGYEQYF. CDR3 DNA sequence: TGTGCCAGCAGCGGAACCGGGACAGGCTACGAGCAGTACTTC. Full variable domain (rest looked up from reference TRBV9 and TRBJ2-7): DSGVTQTPKHLITATGQRVTLRCSPRSGDLSVYWYQQSLDQGLQFLIQYYNGEERAKGNILERFSAQQFPDLHSELNLSSLELGDSALYFCASSGTGTGYEQYFGPGTRLTVT.